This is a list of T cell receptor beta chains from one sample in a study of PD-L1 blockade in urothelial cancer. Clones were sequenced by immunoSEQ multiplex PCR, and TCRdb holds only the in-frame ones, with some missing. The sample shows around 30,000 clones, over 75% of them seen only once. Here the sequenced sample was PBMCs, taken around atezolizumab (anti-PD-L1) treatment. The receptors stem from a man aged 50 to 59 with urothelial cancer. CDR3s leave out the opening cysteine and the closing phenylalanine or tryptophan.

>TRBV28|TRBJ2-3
ASSLLGDRGTDTQY
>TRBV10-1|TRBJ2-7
ASSEAGYEQY
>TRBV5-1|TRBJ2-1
ASSLGGQGTYNEQF
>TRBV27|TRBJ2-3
ASSFVIARSGEWHMDTQY
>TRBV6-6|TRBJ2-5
ASSLALQETQY
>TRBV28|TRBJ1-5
ASSPGGWKIEEPQH
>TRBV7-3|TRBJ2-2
ASSPGRGGPNTGELF
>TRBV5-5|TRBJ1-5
ASSLAVGNQPQH
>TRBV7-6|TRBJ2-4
ASSSYRGIQY
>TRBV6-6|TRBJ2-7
ASRAPGQGAKEQY
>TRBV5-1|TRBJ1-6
ASSPQGGGVDSPLH
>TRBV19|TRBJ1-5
ASSEGTGSNQPQH
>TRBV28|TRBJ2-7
ASNSPGIASGSSDEQY
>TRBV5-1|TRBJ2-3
ASSLYTGSRNTQY
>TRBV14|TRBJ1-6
ASGPQGQSLH
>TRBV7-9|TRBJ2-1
AVAPLPGNEQF
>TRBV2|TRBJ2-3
ASSERTSGSSDTQY
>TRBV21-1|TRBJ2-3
ASSKGRLHTDTQY
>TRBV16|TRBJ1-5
ASSQTGTNQPQH
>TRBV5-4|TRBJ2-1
ASSFNNEQF
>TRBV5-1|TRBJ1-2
ASSYGQEYGYT
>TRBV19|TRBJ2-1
ASASTSGSYYEQF
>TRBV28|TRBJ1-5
ASSSTGTYQPQH
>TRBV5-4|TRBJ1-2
ASSLPQGDPGYGYT
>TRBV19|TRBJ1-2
ASSMRDSSGYT
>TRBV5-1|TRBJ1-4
ASSLGSGAREKLF
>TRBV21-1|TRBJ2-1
ASSKTSRPGDCEQF
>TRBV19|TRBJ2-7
ASSARDRGTYEQY
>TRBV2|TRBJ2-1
ASRGSSIHEQF
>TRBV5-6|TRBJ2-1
ASSLTGGAWNEQF
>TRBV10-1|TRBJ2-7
ASSESVLAGVEQY
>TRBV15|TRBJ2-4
ATSRDRASGRLVKNIQY
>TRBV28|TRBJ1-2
ASSYSTGKNYGYT
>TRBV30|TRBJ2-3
AWNPGQGVADTQY
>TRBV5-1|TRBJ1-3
ASRTTANSGNTIY
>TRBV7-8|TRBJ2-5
ASSFPDGTGRETQY
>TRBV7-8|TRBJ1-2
ASSRPGTGGFGYT
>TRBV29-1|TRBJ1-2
SAWGPTIYGYT
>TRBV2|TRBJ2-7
ASSGPGYAGEQY
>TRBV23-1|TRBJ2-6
ASSWDYTQQSRANVLT
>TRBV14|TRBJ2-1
ASSRLANEQF
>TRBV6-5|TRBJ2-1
ASRAVGTGFNEQF
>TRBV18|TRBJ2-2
ASSPLSGRVGQNTGELF
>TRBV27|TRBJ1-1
ASTLTARGTEAF
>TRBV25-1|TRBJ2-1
ASSEQGTTLSYNEQF
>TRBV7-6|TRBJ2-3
ASSPQGASTDTQY
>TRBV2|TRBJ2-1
ASREVSYNEQF
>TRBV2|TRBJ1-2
ASSEGEEGYGYT
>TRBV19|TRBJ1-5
ASSLPDRGPNQPQH
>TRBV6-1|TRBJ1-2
ASSLGGVEGYT
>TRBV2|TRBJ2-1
ASSGLSSYNEQF
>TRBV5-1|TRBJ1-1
ASSPRQRQNTEAF
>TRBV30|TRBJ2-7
AWSGTGGFYEQY
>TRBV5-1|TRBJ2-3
ASSELGGTGTDTQY
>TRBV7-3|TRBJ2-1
ASSLMGAPSSYNEQF
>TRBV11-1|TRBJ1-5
ASRVPGPQH